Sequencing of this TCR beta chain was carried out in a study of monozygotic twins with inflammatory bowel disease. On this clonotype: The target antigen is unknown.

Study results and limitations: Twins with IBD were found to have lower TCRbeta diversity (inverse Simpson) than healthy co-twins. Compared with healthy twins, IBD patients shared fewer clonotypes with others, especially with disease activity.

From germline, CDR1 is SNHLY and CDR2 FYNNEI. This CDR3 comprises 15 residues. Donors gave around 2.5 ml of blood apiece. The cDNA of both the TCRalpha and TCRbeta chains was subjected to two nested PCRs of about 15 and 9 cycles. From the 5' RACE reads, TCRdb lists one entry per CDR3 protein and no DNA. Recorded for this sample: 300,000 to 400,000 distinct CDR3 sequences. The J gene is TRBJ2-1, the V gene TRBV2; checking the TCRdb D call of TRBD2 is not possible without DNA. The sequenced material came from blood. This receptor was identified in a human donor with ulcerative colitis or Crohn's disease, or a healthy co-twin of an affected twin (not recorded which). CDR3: CASRGTSGGFDEQFF. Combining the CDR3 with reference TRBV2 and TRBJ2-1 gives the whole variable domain EPEVTQTPSHQVTQMGQEVILRCVPISNHLYFYWYRQILGQKVEFLVSFYNNEISEKSEIFDDQFSVERPDGSNFTLKIRSTKLEDSAMYFCASRGTSGGFDEQFFGPGTRLTVL.